These T cell receptor beta chains were read from a single sample in a study of blood T cell repertoires in COVID-19. The protocol was immunoSEQ multiplex PCR, while the TCRdb copy is restricted to in-frame clones and leaves out a portion. The profile shows about 210,000 clones, roughly four fifths of them singletons. The sample consisted of peripheral blood. These receptors all come from a woman between 45 and 60 years old with active or convalescent COVID-19. The CDR3 runs from the conserved cysteine through the conserved F or W. Each record gives: clone size, V gene, CDR3 protein. Size values are once, few and many counts, or a class for expanded clones, and some rows have none.

clone size: NA; V gene: TRBV30; CDR3 protein: CAWSLDRGGLEQYF
clone size: NA; V gene: TRBV24-1; CDR3 protein: CATSDPPRGELFF
clone size: NA; V gene: TRBV6-5; CDR3 protein: CASRQQGASTDTQYF
clone size: NA; V gene: TRBV12-3/TRBV12-4; CDR3 protein: CASSPGVTIYF
clone size: NA; V gene: TRBV28; CDR3 protein: CASSLPSQGLDGYTF
clone size: NA; V gene: TRBV2; CDR3 protein: CASSEVKGAGTQYF
clone size: NA; V gene: TRBV24-1; CDR3 protein: CATSDFARGADTQYF
clone size: NA; V gene: TRBV20-1; CDR3 protein: CSAVYAGELFF
clone size: NA; V gene: TRBV9; CDR3 protein: CASSARQGTTDTQYF
clone size: NA; V gene: TRBV19; CDR3 protein: CASRETEGYTF
clone size: NA; V gene: TRBV19; CDR3 protein: CASRLSGANVLTF
clone size: few; V gene: TRBV30; CDR3 protein: CAWRGQRDSPLHF
clone size: NA; V gene: TRBV10-3; CDR3 protein: CAISRTSGAPLQETQYF
clone size: NA; V gene: TRBV5-1; CDR3 protein: CASSLDGEPMGTQYF
clone size: NA; V gene: TRBV25-1; CDR3 protein: CASKVGQVDNEQFF
clone size: NA; V gene: TRBV28; CDR3 protein: CASSLWTSYTDTQYF
clone size: NA; V gene: TRBV18; CDR3 protein: CASSPNKGGDQPQHF
clone size: NA; V gene: TRBV30; CDR3 protein: CAWSLAFYEQYF
clone size: NA; V gene: TRBV2; CDR3 protein: CASADRDLKNIQYF
clone size: NA; V gene: TRBV27; CDR3 protein: CASSLLRTGQVEAFF
clone size: once; V gene: TRBV4-1; CDR3 protein: CASSQDPTSRDTQYF
clone size: few; V gene: TRBV6-5; CDR3 protein: CASTGGTNEKLFF
clone size: NA; V gene: TRBV6-4; CDR3 protein: CASSDSNRFLFYGYTF
clone size: NA; V gene: TRBV29-1; CDR3 protein: CCVDLAGGGGETQYF
clone size: NA; V gene: TRBV7-9; CDR3 protein: CASSLGEGGYTF
clone size: NA; V gene: TRBV5-4; CDR3 protein: CASSLLLADTQYF
clone size: once; V gene: TRBV5-1; CDR3 protein: CASSYRQGYTEAFF
clone size: NA; V gene: TRBV7-9; CDR3 protein: CASTQGLQNTEAFF
clone size: once; V gene: TRBV10-1; CDR3 protein: CASSESRGDSRAFF
clone size: NA; V gene: TRBV5-1; CDR3 protein: CASRQGGEQFF
clone size: NA; V gene: TRBV6-5; CDR3 protein: CASNLSGGVGETQYF
clone size: NA; V gene: TRBV5-4; CDR3 protein: CASQNVIGGTEAFF
clone size: NA; V gene: TRBV20-1; CDR3 protein: CSASLPGSNYGYTF
clone size: NA; V gene: TRBV5-6; CDR3 protein: CASSPAGSEQYF
clone size: NA; V gene: TRBV10-2; CDR3 protein: CASSEDRPYNEQFF
clone size: NA; V gene: TRBV7-9; CDR3 protein: CASSKGRGPETQYF
clone size: NA; V gene: TRBV28; CDR3 protein: CASSPQPDGSTEAFF
clone size: NA; V gene: TRBV14; CDR3 protein: CASSQGWRIRRGAGNTIYF
clone size: NA; V gene: TRBV7-2; CDR3 protein: CASSFYPPGRYTEAFF
clone size: NA; V gene: TRBV5-5; CDR3 protein: CASSLAPNTEAFF
clone size: NA; V gene: TRBV19; CDR3 protein: CASVLGGGALNEQFF
clone size: NA; V gene: TRBV2; CDR3 protein: CASRIHLTGEKLFF
clone size: NA; V gene: TRBV19; CDR3 protein: CASSIGTGISNQPQHF
clone size: few; V gene: TRBV20-1; CDR3 protein: CSASPNNEQFF
clone size: NA; V gene: TRBV27; CDR3 protein: CASSLDRPNLNTEAFF
clone size: NA; V gene: TRBV18; CDR3 protein: CASSPLRDRGSDGYTF
clone size: NA; V gene: TRBV2; CDR3 protein: CASTPGSGGGTDTQYF
clone size: NA; V gene: TRBV14; CDR3 protein: CASSVAPGQERVVWNSPLHF
clone size: NA; V gene: TRBV2; CDR3 protein: CASSEIGGINEKLFF
clone size: NA; V gene: TRBV7-9; CDR3 protein: CASTKAQPNSDRVGGYTF
clone size: once; V gene: TRBV19; CDR3 protein: CAVRDRAFYGYTF
clone size: NA; V gene: TRBV19; CDR3 protein: CASSRGPAGGLNLNEQFF